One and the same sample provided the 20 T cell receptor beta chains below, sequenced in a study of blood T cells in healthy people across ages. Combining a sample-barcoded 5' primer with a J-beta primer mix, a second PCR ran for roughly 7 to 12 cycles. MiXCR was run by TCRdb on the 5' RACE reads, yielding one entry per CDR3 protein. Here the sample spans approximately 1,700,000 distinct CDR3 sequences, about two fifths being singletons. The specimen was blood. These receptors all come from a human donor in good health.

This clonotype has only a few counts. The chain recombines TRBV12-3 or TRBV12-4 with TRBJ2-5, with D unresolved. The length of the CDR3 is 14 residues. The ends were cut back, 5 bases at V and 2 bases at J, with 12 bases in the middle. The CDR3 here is CASSPTATQETQYF. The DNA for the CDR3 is TGTGCCAGCAGTCCAACAGCGACTCAAGAGACCCAGTACTTC.

CDR3 sequence reads: CASSRTLKTQYF. The CDR3 nucleotides are TGTGCCAGCAGCCGGACCCTGAAGACCCAGTACTTC. The V and J genes are TRBV3-1 and TRBJ2-5; no reliable D call. The CDR3 covers 12 residues. The V end was cut by 4 bases, the J end by 6 bases, with 9 bases between. Germline CDR1 is LGHDT and CDR2 is YNNKEL (reference sequence).

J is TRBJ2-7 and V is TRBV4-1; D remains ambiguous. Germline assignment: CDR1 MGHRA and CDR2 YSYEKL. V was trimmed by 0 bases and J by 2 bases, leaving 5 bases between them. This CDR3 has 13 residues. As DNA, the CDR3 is TGCGCCAGCAGCCAAGAACAGCCCTACGAGCAGTACTTC. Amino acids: CASSQEQPYEQYF.

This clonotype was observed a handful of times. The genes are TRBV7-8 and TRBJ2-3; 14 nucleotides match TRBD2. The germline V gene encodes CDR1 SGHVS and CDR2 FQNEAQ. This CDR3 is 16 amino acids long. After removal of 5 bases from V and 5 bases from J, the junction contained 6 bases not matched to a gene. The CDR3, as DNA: TGTGCCAGCAGCGTACGACTAGCGGGGGGGGTAGATACGCAGTATTTT. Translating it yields CASSVRLAGGVDTQYF.

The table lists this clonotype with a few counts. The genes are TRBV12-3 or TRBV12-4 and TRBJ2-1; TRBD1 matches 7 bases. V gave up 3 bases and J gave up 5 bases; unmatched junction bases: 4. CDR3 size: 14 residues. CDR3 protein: CASSLVRGNNEQFF. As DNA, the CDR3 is TGTGCCAGCAGTTTGGTCAGGGGGAACAATGAGCAGTTCTTC.

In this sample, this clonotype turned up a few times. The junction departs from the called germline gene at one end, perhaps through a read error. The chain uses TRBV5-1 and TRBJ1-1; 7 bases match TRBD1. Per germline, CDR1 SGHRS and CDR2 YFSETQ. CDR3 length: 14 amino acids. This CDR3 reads CASSLGDSYTEAFF. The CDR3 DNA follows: TGTGCCAGCAGCTTAGGGGACAGTTACACTGAAGCTTTCTTT.

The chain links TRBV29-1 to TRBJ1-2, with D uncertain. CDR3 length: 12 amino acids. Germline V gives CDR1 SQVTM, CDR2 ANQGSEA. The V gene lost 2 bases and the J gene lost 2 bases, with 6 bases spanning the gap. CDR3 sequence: CSVEHGNYGYTF. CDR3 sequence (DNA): TGCAGCGTTGAACATGGGAACTATGGCTACACCTTC.

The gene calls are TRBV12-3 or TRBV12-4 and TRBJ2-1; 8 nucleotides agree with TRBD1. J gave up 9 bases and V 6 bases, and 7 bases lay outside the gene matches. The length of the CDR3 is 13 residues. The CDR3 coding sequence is TGTGCCAGCAGCATGACAGGGGCGGGTGAGCAGTTCTTC. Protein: CASSMTGAGEQFF.

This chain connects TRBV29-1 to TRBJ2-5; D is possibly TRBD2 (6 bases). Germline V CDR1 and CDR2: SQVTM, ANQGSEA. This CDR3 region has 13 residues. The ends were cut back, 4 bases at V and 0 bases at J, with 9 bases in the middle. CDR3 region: CSVVAENQETQYF. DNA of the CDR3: TGCAGCGTTGTAGCGGAGAACCAAGAGACCCAGTACTTC.

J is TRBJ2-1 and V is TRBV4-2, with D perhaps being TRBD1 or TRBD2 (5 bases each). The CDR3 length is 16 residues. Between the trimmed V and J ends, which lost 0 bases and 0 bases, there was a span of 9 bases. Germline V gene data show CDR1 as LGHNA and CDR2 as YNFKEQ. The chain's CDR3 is CASSQDRDPSYNEQFF. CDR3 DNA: TGTGCCAGCAGCCAAGATCGGGACCCCTCCTACAATGAGCAGTTCTTC.

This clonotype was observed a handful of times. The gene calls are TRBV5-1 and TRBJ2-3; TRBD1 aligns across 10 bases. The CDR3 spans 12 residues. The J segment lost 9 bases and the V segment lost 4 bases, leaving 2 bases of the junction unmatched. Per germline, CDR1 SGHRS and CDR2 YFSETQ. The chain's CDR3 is CASSAGQGTQYF. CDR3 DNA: TGCGCCAGCAGCGCGGGACAGGGGACGCAGTATTTT. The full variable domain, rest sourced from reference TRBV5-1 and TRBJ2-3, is KAGVTQTPRYLIKTRGQQVTLSCSPISGHRSVSWYQQTPGQGLQFLFEYFSETQRNKGNFPGRFSGRQFSNSRSEMNVSTLELGDSALYLCASSAGQGTQYFGPGTRLTVL.

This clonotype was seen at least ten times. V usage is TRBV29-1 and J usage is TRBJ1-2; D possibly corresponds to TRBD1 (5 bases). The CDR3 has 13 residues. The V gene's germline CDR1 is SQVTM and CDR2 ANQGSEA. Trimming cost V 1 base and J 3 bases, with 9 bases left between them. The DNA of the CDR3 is TGCAGCGTTGAAGGAGGGGAGGACTATGGCTACACCTTC. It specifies CSVEGGEDYGYTF.

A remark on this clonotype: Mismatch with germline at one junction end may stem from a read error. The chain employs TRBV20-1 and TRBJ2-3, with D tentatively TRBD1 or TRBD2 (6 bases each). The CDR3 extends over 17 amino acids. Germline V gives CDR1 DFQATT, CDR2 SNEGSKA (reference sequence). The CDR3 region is CSASLTSQGGITVTQYF. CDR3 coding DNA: TGCAGTGCTAGCCTGACCTCACAGGGAGGAATCACAGTTACGCAGTATTTT.

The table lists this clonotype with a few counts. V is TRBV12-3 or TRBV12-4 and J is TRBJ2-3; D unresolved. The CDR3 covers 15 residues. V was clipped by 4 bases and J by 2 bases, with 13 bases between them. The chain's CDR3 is CASSSNPLPTDTQYF. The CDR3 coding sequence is TGTGCCAGCAGTTCGAATCCCCTACCCACAGATACGCAGTATTTT.

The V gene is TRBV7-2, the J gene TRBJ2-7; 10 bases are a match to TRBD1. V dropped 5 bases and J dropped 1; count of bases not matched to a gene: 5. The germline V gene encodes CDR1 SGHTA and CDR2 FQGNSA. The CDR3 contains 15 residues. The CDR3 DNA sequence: TGTGCCAGCAGCGACGGGACAGGGGTTTCCTACGAGCAGTACTTC. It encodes CASSDGTGVSYEQYF.

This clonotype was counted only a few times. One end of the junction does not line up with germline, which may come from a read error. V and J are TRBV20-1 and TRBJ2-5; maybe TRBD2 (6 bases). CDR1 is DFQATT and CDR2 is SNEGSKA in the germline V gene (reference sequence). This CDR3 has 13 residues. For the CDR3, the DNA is TGTAGTGCTAGGTTTGGGGGGAAGGAGACCCAGTACTTC. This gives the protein CSARFGGKETQYF.

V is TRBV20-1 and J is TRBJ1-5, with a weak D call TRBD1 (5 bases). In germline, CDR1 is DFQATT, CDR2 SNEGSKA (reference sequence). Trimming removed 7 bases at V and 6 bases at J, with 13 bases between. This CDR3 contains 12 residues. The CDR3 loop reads CSVQRRGQPQHF. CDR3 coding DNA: TGCAGTGTTCAGAGGAGGGGTCAGCCCCAGCATTTT.

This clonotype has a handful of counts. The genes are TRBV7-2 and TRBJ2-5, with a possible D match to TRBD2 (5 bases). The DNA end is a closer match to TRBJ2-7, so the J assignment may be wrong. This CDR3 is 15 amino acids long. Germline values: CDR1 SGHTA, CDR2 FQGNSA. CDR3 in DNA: TGTGCCAGCAGCCGAATAGCGAGTCCGGGCTACGAGCAGTACTTC. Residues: CASSRIASPGYEQYF.

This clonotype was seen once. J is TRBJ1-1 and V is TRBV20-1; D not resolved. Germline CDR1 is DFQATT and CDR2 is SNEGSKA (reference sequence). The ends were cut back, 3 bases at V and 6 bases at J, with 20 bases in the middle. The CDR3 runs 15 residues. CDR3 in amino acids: CSARGDRSGVAEAFF. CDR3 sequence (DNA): TGCAGTGCTAGGGGAGACCGATCCGGCGTCGCTGAAGCTTTCTTT.

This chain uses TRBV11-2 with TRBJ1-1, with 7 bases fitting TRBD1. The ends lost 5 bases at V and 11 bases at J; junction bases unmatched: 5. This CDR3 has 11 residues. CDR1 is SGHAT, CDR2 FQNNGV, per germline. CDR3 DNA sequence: TGTGCCAGCAGCGAAGGGACAGCTGCTTTCTTT. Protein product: CASSEGTAAFF.